This entry describes one TCR beta chain. The record originates from a study of T cell changes during pregnancy in multiple sclerosis. Assay: immunoSEQ multiplex PCR; the TCRdb copy retains only in-frame clones and omits some. The sample consists of 60,000 to 90,000 clones, roughly 90% of them appearing once. The V end was cut by 3 bases, the J end by 0 bases, with 17 bases between. The CDR3 has 17 residues. CDR1 SGHDT and CDR2 YYEEEE come from the germline V gene. The sequence was obtained from a female donor in good health, enrolled as a control in a pregnancy study. Here the sequenced sample was peripheral blood, taken in the first trimester of pregnancy. The chain joins TRBV5-6 to TRBJ2-3; possibly TRBD1 for D (5 bases). The DNA of the CDR3 is TGTGCCAGCAGCTGGGGCCCAGGACGTCGGAGCACAGATACGCAGTATTTT. It specifies CASSWGPGRRSTDTQYF. The entire variable domain, with the rest obtained from reference TRBV5-6 and TRBJ2-3, is as follows: DAGVTQSPTHLIKTRGQQVTLRCSPKSGHDTVSWYQQALGQGPQFIFQYYEEEERQRGNFPDRFSGHQFPNYSSELNVNALLLGDSALYLCASSWGPGRRSTDTQYFGPGTRLTVL.